Presented here are 29 T cell receptor beta chains from one specimen sequenced in a study of blood T cell repertoires in COVID-19. The repertoire was sequenced with immunoSEQ multiplex PCR; TCRdb's copy has only in-frame clones and lacks some. The data show about 170,000 clones, approximately 83% seen once. Sequenced sample: peripheral blood. The receptors derive from a man between 65 and 85 years old with active or convalescent COVID-19.

The chain combines TRBV11-2 with TRBJ2-5; D unresolved. V was trimmed by 1 base and J by 1 base, leaving 7 bases between them. The germline gives CDR1 SGHAT, CDR2 FQNNGV. The CDR3 spans 14 residues. CDR3 amino acids: CASSLVGSQETQYF. CDR3 sequence (DNA): TGTGCCAGCAGCTTAGTTGGCAGCCAAGAGACCCAGTACTTC.

V gene TRBV25-1 combines with J gene TRBJ2-5; 7 nucleotides line up with TRBD2. V trimming: 10 bases; J trimming: 4 bases; junction bases outside the gene matches: 12. The CDR3 totals 14 residues. In germline, CDR1 is MGHDK, CDR2 SYGVNS. CDR3 protein: CATERQGGAETQYF. The CDR3 DNA sequence: TGTGCCACAGAAAGGCAGGGAGGGGCAGAGACCCAGTACTTC.

This chain joins TRBV6-1 and TRBJ1-2; perhaps TRBD1 as D (6 bases). Germline values: CDR1 MNHNS, CDR2 SASEGT. Trimming stripped 0 bases from V and 4 bases from J, with 12 bases between. The CDR3 has 15 residues. The DNA for the CDR3 is TGTGCCAGCAGTGAAGCGCTGGACAGCCTCTATGGCTACACCTTC. Translation gives CASSEALDSLYGYTF.

CDR3: CASSSGYGASYEQYF. Here the CDR3 DNA reads TGTGCCAGCAGCTCTGGTTATGGAGCCTCCTACGAGCAGTACTTC. V is TRBV11-2 and J is TRBJ2-7; D is unclear. CDR1 and CDR2 from the germline V gene are SGHAT and FQNNGV. This CDR3 region has 15 residues. Trimming shortened V by 4 bases and J by 0 bases, and 13 bases separated the two germline ends.

DNA of the CDR3: TGCGCCAGCAGCTTGGGACTAGCTTCCTACAATGAGCAGTTCTTC. Translating it yields CASSLGLASYNEQFF. This rearrangement joins TRBV5-1 to TRBJ2-1; TRBD2 agrees at 7 bases. The CDR3 spans 15 residues. Looked up from germline, CDR1 is SGHRS and CDR2 is YFSETQ. With 0 bases clipped from V and 1 base from J, the junction kept 1 base outside the gene matches.

The gene calls are TRBV5-1 and TRBJ2-2; tentatively, D is TRBD1 (5 bases). The germline CDR1 and CDR2 sequences are SGHRS and YFSETQ. The CDR3 contains 16 residues. Trimming shortened V by 0 bases and J by 0 bases, and 9 bases separated the two germline ends. This CDR3 reads CASSLVPGSNTGELFF. DNA for the CDR3: TGCGCCAGCAGCTTGGTCCCAGGGTCGAACACCGGGGAGCTGTTTTTT.

The V call is TRBV28, the J call TRBJ2-3, with D possibly being TRBD2 (5 bases). This CDR3 contains 14 residues. Between the trimmed V and J ends, which lost 6 bases and 10 bases, there was a span of 20 bases. The germline V gene has CDR1 MDHEN and CDR2 SYDVKM. CDR3 DNA: TGTGCCAGCAGCCAACCCCCACTAGTGGGTTCGCAGTATTTT. Encoded protein: CASSQPPLVGSQYF. Full variable domain (remainder filled in from reference TRBV28 and TRBJ2-3): DVKVTQSSRYLVKRTGEKVFLECVQDMDHENMFWYRQDPGLGLRLIYFSYDVKMKEKGDIPEGYSVSREKKERFSLILESASTNQTSMYLCASSQPPLVGSQYFGPGTRLTVL.

This clone showed up just a few times. The rearrangement links TRBV4-2 to TRBJ2-6; possibly TRBD2 for D (6 bases). CDR3 size: 17 residues. Per germline, CDR1 LGHNA and CDR2 YNFKEQ. V dropped 3 bases and J dropped 2 bases, with 14 bases sitting between them. As DNA, the CDR3 is TGTGCCAGCAGCCAGGGGCCCGGGGGAACTGGGGCCAACGTCCTGACTTTC. This encodes CASSQGPGGTGANVLTF.

V and J are TRBV19 and TRBJ1-2; D is unclear. Germline V gene sequence: CDR1 LNHDA, CDR2 SQIVND (reference sequence). Trimming removed 3 bases from V and 0 bases from J, with 8 bases in between. CDR3 length: 14 amino acids. The CDR3 protein is CASSIRDTNYGYTF. Written as DNA, the CDR3 is TGTGCCAGTAGTATTCGAGACACTAACTATGGCTACACCTTC.

Written as DNA, the CDR3 is TGTGCCAGCAGCTCCCAGGCGGGCTCCTACGAGCAGTACTTC. Translation gives CASSSQAGSYEQYF. This rearrangement joins TRBV7-9 to TRBJ2-7, with D perhaps TRBD2 (5 bases). The CDR3 has 14 amino acids. The germline CDR1 and CDR2 sequences are SEHNR and FQNEAQ (reference sequence). V lost 4 bases, J lost 0 bases, and 10 bases lay in between.

The rearrangement uses TRBV20-1 and TRBJ1-3; 10 bases match TRBD1. After removal of 3 bases from V and 1 base from J, the junction contained 3 bases not matched to a gene. The V gene's germline CDR1 is DFQATT and CDR2 SNEGSKA (reference sequence). This CDR3 spans 15 amino acids. CDR3 nucleotide sequence: TGCAGTGCTAGTCGGGACAGGGGATCTGGAAACACCATATATTTT. Translation gives CSASRDRGSGNTIYF.

This clone has a count of ten or more. The gene calls are TRBV7-2 and TRBJ1-2; TRBD1 is a possible D gene (6 bases). Trimming removed 6 bases from V and 6 bases from J, with 17 bases in between. The CDR3 runs to 14 residues. Germline values: CDR1 SGHTA, CDR2 FQGNSA. The CDR3 nucleotides read TGTGCCAGCAGACAAAACAGGGTATGGGATGGCTACACCTTC. It encodes CASRQNRVWDGYTF.

The CDR3 here is CSALSTGEKLFF. The DNA of the CDR3 is TGCAGCGCTCTATCGACGGGGGAAAAACTGTTTTTT. J is TRBJ1-4 and V is TRBV29-1; D call uncertain. The V end lost 7 bases, the J end lost 8 bases, and 14 bases lay between the germline ends. Germline CDR1 SQVTM, CDR2 ANQGSEA. This CDR3 comprises 12 residues.

This chain's CDR3 is CASSSAGTAEAFF. The CDR3 DNA sequence: TGTGCCAGCAGCTCTGCGGGGACAGCTGAAGCTTTCTTT. The chain combines TRBV7-3 with TRBJ1-1; 7 nucleotides agree with TRBD1. The CDR3 has 13 residues. V was pared by 4 bases and J by 6 bases, with 5 bases of the junction left unmatched. Germline CDR1 reads SGHTA; CDR2 reads FQGTGA.

The V gene is TRBV30, the J gene TRBJ2-2; the D gene is possibly TRBD1 (6 bases). This CDR3 contains 15 residues. Trimming removed 0 bases at V and 1 base at J, with 9 bases between. Germline loops: CDR1 GTSNPN, CDR2 SVGIG (reference sequence). The CDR3 sequence is CAWSVWTENTGELFF. The CDR3 coding sequence is TGTGCCTGGAGTGTCTGGACAGAGAACACCGGGGAGCTGTTTTTT.

This chain joins TRBV24-1 and TRBJ2-3, with D possibly being TRBD1 (5 bases). The CDR3 has 14 residues. The germline V gene encodes CDR1 KGHDR and CDR2 SFDVKD. With 6 bases removed from V and 0 bases from J, the gap between germline ends came to 9 bases. CDR3 loop: CATSWGGSTDTQYF. CDR3 bases: TGTGCCACCAGTTGGGGCGGAAGCACAGATACGCAGTATTTT.

The chain has TRBV27 and TRBJ2-5; possible D gene TRBD2, 7 bases. This CDR3 contains 13 residues. The V gene lost 2 bases and the J gene lost 7 bases, with 11 bases spanning the gap. CDR1 and CDR2 from the germline V gene are MNHEY and SMNVEV (reference sequence). The CDR3 region is CASSLRGAGTQYF. The CDR3 DNA reads as TGTGCCAGCAGTTTACGGGGGGCTGGGACCCAGTACTTC.

This chain links TRBV4-1 with TRBJ2-2; D uncertain. There are 16 residues in the CDR3. The ends were cut back, 1 base at V and 0 bases at J, with 9 bases in the middle. Germline-derived CDR1 and CDR2 are MGHRA and YSYEKL. This CDR3 reads CASSQVLQPNTGELFF. The CDR3 DNA reads as TGCGCCAGCAGCCAAGTCCTACAGCCGAACACCGGGGAGCTGTTTTTT.

V and J are TRBV6-5 and TRBJ2-1; TRBD2 matches 10 bases. With 2 bases clipped from V and 12 bases from J, the junction kept 10 bases outside the gene matches. The CDR3 totals 15 residues. CDR1 and CDR2 (germline): MNHEY, SVGAGI. CDR3 DNA sequence: TGTGCCAGCAGTTACGGTCAAGCGGGAGGGCTGACGCAGTTCTTC. Residues: CASSYGQAGGLTQFF.

A note on this clone: Other nucleotide sequences from this sample produce the same CDR3. V gene TRBV7-2 combines with J gene TRBJ2-2, with unresolved D. The germline V and J ends were trimmed by 3 bases and 1 base, with 6 bases remaining between them. CDR3 length: 14 amino acids. From germline, CDR1 is SGHTA and CDR2 FQGNSA. The CDR3 DNA follows: TGTGCCAGCAGCTTCCGGAGGAACACCGGGGAGCTGTTTTTT. This encodes CASSFRRNTGELFF.

The rearrangement uses TRBV27 and TRBJ2-7, with 7 bases aligning to TRBD2. Germline CDR1 is MNHEY and CDR2 is SMNVEV (reference sequence). The CDR3 contains 12 residues. Trimming at V came to 6 bases and at J to 11 bases, leaving 10 bases not matched to a gene. The CDR3: CASRRDLGGEYF. The CDR3 DNA reads as TGTGCCAGCAGACGGGACCTGGGGGGGGAGTACTTC.

The chain has TRBV19 and TRBJ2-3; 11 bases fit TRBD2. Germline V CDR1 and CDR2: LNHDA, SQIVND (reference sequence). The CDR3 extends over 15 amino acids. Unmatched junction bases numbered 2, after V lost 1 base and J lost 5 bases. The CDR3: CASSIATSGEDTQYF. Here the CDR3 DNA reads TGTGCCAGTAGTATAGCGACTAGCGGGGAAGATACGCAGTATTTT.

This CDR3 reads CSVARGGQYQETQYF. The CDR3 region has the DNA TGCAGCGTTGCGCGGGGGGGACAGTACCAAGAGACCCAGTACTTC. This sequence joins TRBV29-1 and TRBJ2-5; 9 bases match TRBD2. The CDR3 spans 15 residues. V was clipped by 4 bases and J by 0 bases; unmatched bases: 6. CDR1 SQVTM and CDR2 ANQGSEA come from the germline V gene.

This chain joins TRBV18 and TRBJ2-2, with 7 bases identical to TRBD1. J lost 5 bases, V lost 3 bases, and 9 bases had no gene match. The germline V gene encodes CDR1 KGHSH and CDR2 LQKENI. There are 16 residues in the CDR3. This CDR3 reads CASSPTDRARTGELFF. For the CDR3, the DNA is TGTGCCAGCTCACCTACCGACAGGGCGAGGACCGGGGAGCTGTTTTTT.

V and J are TRBV9 and TRBJ2-3, with D possibly TRBD1 on 6 matching bases. Trimming pared 3 bases from V and 8 bases from J, leaving 10 bases between. This CDR3 has 12 residues. Germline V gene lookup returns CDR1 SGDLS and CDR2 YYNGEE. The CDR3 loop reads CASSAVGATQYF. The CDR3 DNA is TGTGCCAGCAGCGCTGTGGGGGCTACGCAGTATTTT.

The chain employs TRBV6-5 and TRBJ2-7; TRBD1 matches 10 bases. Unmatched junction bases numbered 5, after V lost 9 bases and J lost 0 bases. Germline CDR1 and CDR2: MNHEY and SVGAGI. The length of the CDR3 is 14 residues. The DNA of the CDR3 is TGTGCCAGTGCCTGGGACAGGGGCTCCTACGAGCAGTACTTC. Amino acid sequence: CASAWDRGSYEQYF.

The rearrangement joins TRBV6-5 to TRBJ1-2; D remains unclear. This CDR3 is built from 14 residues. Germline V gives CDR1 MNHEY, CDR2 SVGAGI. V shed 6 bases and J shed 3 bases, with 14 bases lying between them. CDR3 residues: CASSPDPRDYGYTF. The CDR3 region has the DNA TGTGCCAGCAGCCCCGACCCCCGGGACTATGGCTACACCTTC.

The chain employs TRBV19 and TRBJ2-4, with TRBD1 matching 8 bases. The CDR3 extends over 15 amino acids. J lost 8 bases, V lost 7 bases, and 13 bases had no gene match. Germline V CDR1 and CDR2: LNHDA, SQIVND (reference sequence). The CDR3: CASTRRTGTNHIQYF. CDR3 coding DNA: TGTGCCAGTACCCGTCGGACAGGGACGAACCACATTCAGTACTTC.

This chain joins TRBV19 and TRBJ1-1, with 7 bases lining up with TRBD1. Germline V lookup: CDR1 LNHDA, CDR2 SQIVND (reference sequence). The V gene end was trimmed by 7 bases and the J gene end by 0 bases; junction bases not matched to a gene: 8. The length of the CDR3 is 15 residues. The CDR3 here is CASTHTDRVNTEAFF. The CDR3 DNA reads as TGTGCCAGTACCCACACCGACAGGGTGAACACTGAAGCTTTCTTT.